Following are 19 T cell receptor beta chains from one sample sequenced in a study of CD8+ T cells in alopecia areata. As for treatment: oral pan-JAK inhibitor, 5-10 mg twice daily. As the sequencing template, cDNA was produced by extracting RNA and reverse transcribing it. Assay used: immunoSEQ multiplex PCR; TCRdb lists only in-frame clones, some missing. The table includes around 99,000 clones, around 84% detected once. Sequenced here: CD8+ T cells sorted from blood, sampled at week 24, from a patient treated with tofacitinib. The source is a human donor with alopecia areata.

The chain combines TRBV6-6 with TRBJ2-3, with 8 bases identical to TRBD2. The CDR3 is 16 amino acids. CDR1 and CDR2 (germline): MNHNY, SVGAGI (reference sequence). V was pared by 4 bases and J by 1 base, with 7 bases of the junction left unmatched. The CDR3: CASSSLSGGGTDTQYF. In nucleotides, the CDR3 is TGTGCCAGCAGTTCGTTGAGCGGGGGAGGCACAGATACGCAGTATTTT.

This chain links TRBV29-1 with TRBJ2-5; D possibly corresponds to TRBD1 (6 bases). The DNA end is more similar to TRBJ2-7, so the J call may be wrong. The CDR3 has 13 residues. Germline lookup yields CDR1 SQVTM and CDR2 ANQGSEA. The CDR3 is CSVGRDISYEQYF. In DNA, the CDR3 is TGCAGCGTCGGCCGGGACATCTCCTACGAGCAGTACTTC.

The rearrangement joins TRBV15 to TRBJ2-5; 9 bases agree with TRBD1. V dropped 2 bases and J dropped 4; count of bases not matched to a gene: 11. The CDR3 has 17 amino acids. Germline CDR1 and CDR2: LNHNV and YYDKDF (reference sequence). CDR3 coding DNA: TGTGCCACCAGCAGACCGGGGACAGGGTTGGGTCTAGAGACCCAGTACTTC. Protein: CATSRPGTGLGLETQYF.

The genes are TRBV9 and TRBJ1-3, with TRBD1 matching 9 bases. Germline CDR1 SGDLS, CDR2 YYNGEE. The V and J ends lost 2 bases and 3 bases, in that order; junction bases with no gene match: 6. The CDR3 is 16 residues long. This CDR3 reads CASSVTGGADGNTIYF. CDR3 coding DNA: TGTGCCAGCAGCGTCACAGGGGGCGCAGATGGAAACACCATATATTTT.

The chain recombines TRBV7-9 with TRBJ2-2; no firm D call. The ends were cut back, 7 bases at V and 6 bases at J, with 6 bases in the middle. CDR3 length: 11 residues. The germline V gene has CDR1 SEHNR and CDR2 FQNEAQ (reference sequence). CDR3 coding DNA: TGTGCCAGCAACTCAGCCGGGGAGCTGTTTTTT. Translated, it gives CASNSAGELFF.

Concerning this clone: The sample holds other DNA sequences that translate to the same CDR3. This chain links TRBV5-1 with TRBJ1-1; D is ambiguous. With 4 bases removed from V and 2 bases from J, the gap between germline ends came to 12 bases. Germline loops: CDR1 SGHRS, CDR2 YFSETQ. CDR3 length: 14 amino acids. The CDR3 sequence is CASSLRTVNTEAFF. The CDR3 bases are TGCGCCAGCAGCCTTCGCACAGTTAACACTGAAGCTTTCTTT.

This clone was seen just once. This chain joins TRBV4-2 and TRBJ2-4, with D unresolved. This CDR3 has 13 amino acids. Germline CDR1 reads LGHNA; CDR2 reads YNFKEQ. V shed 4 bases and J shed 1 base, with 5 bases lying between them. CDR3 in amino acids: CASSPRAKNIQYF. CDR3 nucleotides: TGTGCCAGCAGCCCGCGGGCCAAAAACATTCAGTACTTC.

This clone was seen once. The V call is TRBV7-2, the J call TRBJ2-3; 10 bases are shared with TRBD2. The CDR3 has 16 residues. Germline CDR1 SGHTA, CDR2 FQGNSA. The junction had 12 bases not matched to a gene; V was cut back by 7 bases and J by 5 bases. In DNA form, the CDR3 reads TGTGCCAGCAACTTCGGCAGCGGGGGGGCCGGAGATACGCAGTATTTT. Amino acids: CASNFGSGGAGDTQYF. The full variable domain, completed using reference TRBV7-2 and TRBJ2-3, is GAGVSQSPSNKVTEKGKDVELRCDPISGHTALYWYRQSLGQGLEFLIYFQGNSAPDKSGLPSDRFSAERTGGSVSTLTIQRTQQEDSAVYLCASNFGSGGAGDTQYFGPGTRLTVL.

V and J are TRBV19 and TRBJ2-2; no definite D call. Per the germline V gene, CDR1 is LNHDA and CDR2 is SQIVND (reference sequence). CDR3 length: 13 amino acids. V lost 5 bases and J 4 bases, leaving 8 bases between the germline ends. As DNA, the CDR3 is TGTGCCAGTAGTCTTTTGGTCACCGGGGAGCTGTTTTTT. This gives the protein CASSLLVTGELFF.

This clone showed up just once. Other DNA sequences from this sample encode an identical CDR3 as well. The chain couples TRBV15 to TRBJ1-5, with 9 bases lining up with TRBD1. The junction had 5 bases not matched to a gene; V was cut back by 5 bases and J by 6 bases. This CDR3 is 14 amino acids long. Germline-derived CDR1 and CDR2 are LNHNV and YYDKDF (reference sequence). CDR3 region: CATSGGTGRQPQHF. In nucleotides, the CDR3 is TGTGCCACCAGCGGTGGGACAGGGCGTCAGCCCCAGCATTTT.

This rearrangement joins TRBV6-1 to TRBJ2-2; no clear D gene. This CDR3 contains 15 residues. The ends were cut back, 7 bases at V and 2 bases at J, with 14 bases in the middle. Germline loops: CDR1 MNHNS, CDR2 SASEGT. The CDR3 is CASTTDPSNTGELFF. Written as DNA, the CDR3 is TGTGCCAGCACCACCGACCCCTCTAACACCGGGGAGCTGTTTTTT.

V is TRBV5-1 and J is TRBJ2-7, with D possibly being TRBD2 (6 bases). V was pared by 0 bases and J by 4 bases, with 17 bases between. Germline loops: CDR1 SGHRS, CDR2 YFSETQ. The CDR3 is 16 residues long. The CDR3 loop is CASSLASGGNEYEQYF. The CDR3 DNA reads TGCGCCAGCAGCTTGGCCTCCGGGGGTAACGAATACGAGCAGTACTTC.

V and J are TRBV7-9 and TRBJ1-4; tentative D call: TRBD1 (6 bases). V was trimmed by 5 bases and J by 1 base, leaving 11 bases between them. Germline loops: CDR1 SEHNR, CDR2 FQNEAQ (reference sequence). There are 15 residues in the CDR3. The CDR3 is CASSDWTVTNEKLFF. The CDR3 coding sequence is TGTGCCAGCAGCGATTGGACAGTAACTAATGAAAAACTGTTTTTT.

The chain couples TRBV9 to TRBJ2-5; 8 bases align to TRBD2. The ends lost 5 bases at V and 4 bases at J; junction bases unmatched: 10. The CDR3 spans 15 residues. Germline V gene sequence: CDR1 SGDLS, CDR2 YYNGEE. The CDR3 protein is CASSRFSGAGETQYF. Written as DNA, the CDR3 is TGTGCCAGCAGTAGGTTTAGCGGGGCAGGAGAGACCCAGTACTTC.

This clone has a handful of counts. The chain recombines TRBV4-3 with TRBJ2-5; possibly TRBD2 for D (5 bases). Germline V CDR1 and CDR2: LGHNA, YSLEER. V was trimmed by 3 bases and J by 1 base, leaving 12 bases between them. The CDR3 consists of 15 residues. Written as DNA, the CDR3 is TGCGCCAGCAGCCAGGACGGAGGCGTCCAAGAGACCCAGTACTTC. It is translated as CASSQDGGVQETQYF.

CDR3 DNA sequence: TGTGCCAGCAGCCATGGGGGGGGCGAGGCCCTCCACTTT. This sequence encodes CASSHGGGEALHF. The genes are TRBV7-9 and TRBJ1-6, with D possibly matching TRBD1 (6 bases). There are 13 residues in the CDR3. V shed 5 bases and J shed 14 bases, with 16 bases lying between them. The V gene's germline CDR1 is SEHNR and CDR2 FQNEAQ (reference sequence).

As concerns this clone: Compared with germline, one end of the junction differs, possibly owing to a read error. This rearrangement joins TRBV29-1 to TRBJ2-3, with D unclear. In germline, CDR1 is SQVTM, CDR2 ANQGSEA. This CDR3 has 13 residues. The CDR3 loop is CSVEGPRTDTQYF. CDR3 bases: TGCAGCGTCGAAGGACCCCGCACAGATACGCAGTATTTT.

This chain's CDR3 is CASSQYPGQKTSYNSPLHF. CDR3 coding DNA: TGCGCCAGCAGTCAATACCCGGGACAGAAGACCTCCTATAATTCACCCCTCCACTTT. The J gene is TRBJ1-6, the V gene TRBV23-1; 7 nucleotides agree with TRBD1. TRBV23-1 is known as an ORF, though its function is uncertain. The CDR3 runs 19 residues. V lost 1 base, J lost 0 bases, and 9 bases stayed unmatched.

In DNA form, the CDR3 reads TGCGCCAGCAGCCAAGTCCCCGGGACTAGCGGGGCCCCGGAGCAGTTCTTC. This sequence encodes CASSQVPGTSGAPEQFF. The V gene is TRBV4-3, the J gene TRBJ2-1; 13 nucleotides match TRBD2. CDR1 and CDR2 from the germline V gene are LGHNA and YSLEER. V was clipped by 1 base and J by 10 bases; unmatched bases: 10. The CDR3 loop spans 17 amino acids.